Listed here are 13 T cell receptor beta chains from one sample, sequenced in a study of graft-versus-host responses after intestinal transplantation. This table comes from immunoSEQ multiplex PCR, and its TCRdb copy is limited to in-frame clones, with some not included. The sample contains 9,500 to 12,000 clones, 80% to 95% of which appear only once. The specimen comprised PBMCs, sampled almost 70 days after transplant. These receptor sequences come from a human patient who received an intestinal transplant, so some T cells may come from the graft donor.

The chain links TRBV4-1 to TRBJ1-2; tentatively, D is TRBD1 (5 bases). Germline CDR1 MGHRA, CDR2 YSYEKL. The CDR3 sequence is 18 residues long. Trimming removed 5 bases from V and 0 bases from J, with 22 bases in between. CDR3 DNA sequence: TGCGCCAGCAGCTTAGCCGGGGGTCCGGGGGGATCTAACTATGGCTACACCTTC. Translating it yields CASSLAGGPGGSNYGYTF.

The V gene is TRBV19, the J gene TRBJ2-7, with D uncertain. The CDR3 is 11 amino acids. CDR1 and CDR2 (germline): LNHDA, SQIVND (reference sequence). V lost 1 base to trimming and J lost 6 bases, with 4 bases between them. The CDR3 protein is CASSIGGEQYF. CDR3 nucleotides: TGTGCCAGTAGTATAGGGGGCGAGCAGTACTTC. The variable domain in full, completed from reference TRBV19 and TRBJ2-7, reads DGGITQSPKYLFRKEGQNVTLSCEQNLNHDAMYWYRQDPGQGLRLIYYSQIVNDFQKGDIAEGYSVSREKKESFPLTVTSAQKNPTAFYLCASSIGGEQYFGPGTRLTVT.

The table lists this clone with a few counts. V and J are TRBV7-9 and TRBJ1-2; no firm D call. The germline V gene has CDR1 SEHNR and CDR2 FQNEAQ (reference sequence). V shed 3 bases and J shed 7 bases, with 12 bases lying between them. CDR3 size: 13 residues. The CDR3 DNA follows: TGTGCCAGCAGCTTTAACGCCTTAGCTGGCTACACCTTC. Translated: CASSFNALAGYTF.

V gene TRBV15 combines with J gene TRBJ2-2, with D maybe TRBD1 (5 bases). This CDR3 has 12 residues. CDR1 is LNHNV, CDR2 YYDKDF, per germline (reference sequence). V was trimmed by 6 bases and J by 6 bases, leaving 8 bases between them. CDR3 sequence (DNA): TGTGCCACCAGGGGGCTGGCCGGGGAGCTGTTTTTT. Protein: CATRGLAGELFF.

The chain combines TRBV9 with TRBJ1-2, with D tentatively TRBD1 (6 bases). The CDR3 is 15 residues long. Trimming stripped 3 bases from V and 2 bases from J, with 14 bases between. In germline, CDR1 is SGDLS, CDR2 YYNGEE. The CDR3 region is CASSATPGQNYGYTF. DNA of the CDR3: TGTGCCAGCAGCGCAACCCCGGGACAAAACTATGGCTACACCTTC.

V gene TRBV4-1 combines with J gene TRBJ2-3; 7 nucleotides match TRBD2. CDR1 and CDR2 from the germline V gene are MGHRA and YSYEKL. There are 17 residues in the CDR3. V trimming: 1 base; J trimming: 2 bases; junction bases outside the gene matches: 9. In DNA form, the CDR3 reads TGCGCCAGCAGCCAAGCCCTCCGGGACTACTACACAGATACGCAGTATTTT. It specifies CASSQALRDYYTDTQYF.

J is TRBJ2-1 and V is TRBV7-2; 11 bases match TRBD2. The trim removed 2 bases at V and 9 bases at J, leaving 6 bases unmatched. This CDR3 spans 15 amino acids. Germline V lookup: CDR1 SGHTA, CDR2 FQGNSA. The CDR3 here is CASSLTSGSGSEQFF. CDR3 DNA: TGTGCCAGCAGCTTAACTAGCGGGAGTGGTAGTGAGCAGTTCTTC.

The V call is TRBV7-3, the J call TRBJ2-7, with TRBD1 as a possible D gene (7 bases). Trimming removed 1 base from V and 2 bases from J, with 12 bases in between. The CDR3 is made up of 15 amino acids. Per germline, CDR1 SGHTA and CDR2 FQGTGA. The CDR3 loop is CASSLMGGQAYEQYF. Here the CDR3 DNA reads TGTGCCAGCAGCTTAATGGGAGGACAGGCCTACGAGCAGTACTTC.

The chain combines TRBV28 with TRBJ2-5; TRBD1 matches 10 bases. This CDR3 has 17 amino acids. Germline assignment: CDR1 MDHEN and CDR2 SYDVKM. V was clipped by 7 bases and J by 5 bases; unmatched bases: 16. CDR3 in DNA: TGTGCCAGCACCTCTTCCGGGACAGGGGATCCAAGCGAGACCCAGTACTTC. It encodes CASTSSGTGDPSETQYF.

The count of this clone is one. The chain combines TRBV19 with TRBJ2-7; 8 nucleotides line up with TRBD1. Per germline, CDR1 LNHDA and CDR2 SQIVND (reference sequence). The CDR3 loop spans 14 amino acids. After removal of 5 bases from V and 2 bases from J, the junction contained 5 bases not matched to a gene. CDR3 DNA sequence: TGTGCCAGTAGTCGACAGGGGATCCCCTACGAGCAGTACTTC. Translation gives CASSRQGIPYEQYF.

The chain carries TRBV11-2 and TRBJ2-1; 9 bases map to TRBD2. The CDR3 length is 15 residues. Germline V gene sequence: CDR1 SGHAT, CDR2 FQNNGV. V gave up 6 bases and J gave up 3 bases; unmatched junction bases: 6. CDR3 nucleotides: TGTGCCAGCAGATTGACTAGCGGAAACTACAATGAGCAGTTCTTC. Its protein product is CASRLTSGNYNEQFF.

The chain is built from TRBV25-1 and TRBJ1-2; D call uncertain. Looked up from germline, CDR1 is MGHDK and CDR2 is SYGVNS. V shed 3 bases and J shed 0 bases, with 5 bases lying between them. This CDR3 contains 13 residues. CDR3 amino acids: CASSDATNYGYTF. The CDR3 nucleotides read TGTGCCAGCAGTGATGCCACTAACTATGGCTACACCTTC.

The J gene is TRBJ2-1, the V gene TRBV4-2, with TRBD2 as a possible D gene (6 bases). Germline-derived CDR1 and CDR2 are LGHNA and YNFKEQ. The CDR3 spans 18 residues. Trimming removed 0 bases at V and 0 bases at J, with 15 bases between. Here the CDR3 reads CASSQDWASASSYNEQFF. CDR3 nucleotide sequence: TGTGCCAGCAGCCAAGATTGGGCTAGCGCGAGCTCCTACAATGAGCAGTTCTTC.